This T cell receptor beta chain was identified in a study of OX40 agonist ivuxolimab in advanced cancers. Findings and caveats of the study: Undetermined was the antigen specificity of the expanded peripheral T cells.

This table comes from immunoSEQ multiplex PCR, and its TCRdb copy is limited to in-frame clones, with some not included. The data show tens of thousands of clones, with just under 85% seen just once and over 4.5% held by the top ten. In regard to this clone: What it recognizes is unknown.

The length of the CDR3 is 14 residues. V dropped 2 bases and J dropped 1 base, with 9 bases sitting between them. CDR1 is SGHRS, CDR2 YFSETQ, per germline. Sequencing used CD4+ or CD8+ T cells sorted from blood, obtained in a trial of the OX40 agonist ivuxolimab. The sequence was obtained from an adult with an advanced solid tumor such as melanoma, head and neck, liver or kidney cancer. The gene calls are TRBV5-1 and TRBJ1-1; D not resolved. This CDR3 is CASSFPGGNTEAFF. CDR3 nucleotide sequence: TGCGCCAGCAGCTTCCCGGGTGGGAACACTGAAGCTTTCTTT.